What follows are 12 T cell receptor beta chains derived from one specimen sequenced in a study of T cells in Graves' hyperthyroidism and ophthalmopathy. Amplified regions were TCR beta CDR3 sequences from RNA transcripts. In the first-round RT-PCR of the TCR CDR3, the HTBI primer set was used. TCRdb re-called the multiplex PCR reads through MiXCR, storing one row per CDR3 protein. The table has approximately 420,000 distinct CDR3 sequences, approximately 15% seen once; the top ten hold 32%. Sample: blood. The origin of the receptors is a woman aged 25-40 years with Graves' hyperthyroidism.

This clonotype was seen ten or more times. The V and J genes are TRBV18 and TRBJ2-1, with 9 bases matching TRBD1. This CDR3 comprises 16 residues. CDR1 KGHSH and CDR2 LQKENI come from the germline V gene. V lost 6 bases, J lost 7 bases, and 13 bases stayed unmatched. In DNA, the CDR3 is TGTGCCAGCTCTCACGACGGACAGGGGTGGACGAATGAGCAGTTCTTC. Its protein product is CASSHDGQGWTNEQFF.

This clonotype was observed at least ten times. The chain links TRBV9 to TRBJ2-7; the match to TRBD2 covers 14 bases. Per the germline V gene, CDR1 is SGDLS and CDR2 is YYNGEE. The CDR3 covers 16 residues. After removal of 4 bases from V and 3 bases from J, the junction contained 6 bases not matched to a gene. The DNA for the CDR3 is TGTGCCAGCAGCCCCAGAGGGACTAGCGGGAGCTACGAGCAGTACTTC. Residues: CASSPRGTSGSYEQYF. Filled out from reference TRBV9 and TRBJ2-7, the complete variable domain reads DSGVTQTPKHLITATGQRVTLRCSPRSGDLSVYWYQQSLDQGLQFLIQYYNGEERAKGNILERFSAQQFPDLHSELNLSSLELGDSALYFCASSPRGTSGSYEQYFGPGTRLTVT.

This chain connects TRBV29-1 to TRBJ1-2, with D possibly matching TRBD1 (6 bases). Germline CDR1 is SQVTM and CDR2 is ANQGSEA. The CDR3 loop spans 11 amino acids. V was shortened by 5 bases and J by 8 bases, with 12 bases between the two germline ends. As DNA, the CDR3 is TGCAGCGTTTACAGGGCGGAAGGCTACACCTTC. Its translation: CSVYRAEGYTF.

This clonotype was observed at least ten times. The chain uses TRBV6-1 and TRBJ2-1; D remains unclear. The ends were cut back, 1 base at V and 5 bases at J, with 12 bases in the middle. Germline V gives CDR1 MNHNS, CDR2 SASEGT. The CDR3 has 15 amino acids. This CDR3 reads CASSEEGRRNNEQFF. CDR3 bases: TGTGCCAGCAGTGAAGAGGGTAGAAGAAACAATGAGCAGTTCTTC.

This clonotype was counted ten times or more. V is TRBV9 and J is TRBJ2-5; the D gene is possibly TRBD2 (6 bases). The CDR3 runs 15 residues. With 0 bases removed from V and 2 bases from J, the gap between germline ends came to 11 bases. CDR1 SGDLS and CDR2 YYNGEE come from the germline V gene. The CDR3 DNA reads TGTGCCAGCAGCGTAGTTCCGGGGAGGCAAGAGACCCAGTACTTC. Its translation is CASSVVPGRQETQYF.

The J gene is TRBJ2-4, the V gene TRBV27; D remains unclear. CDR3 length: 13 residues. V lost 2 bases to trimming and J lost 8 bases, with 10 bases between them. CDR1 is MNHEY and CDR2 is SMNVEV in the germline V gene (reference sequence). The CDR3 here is CASSLDPLDIQYF. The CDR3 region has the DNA TGTGCCAGCAGTTTAGACCCCTTAGACATTCAGTACTTC.

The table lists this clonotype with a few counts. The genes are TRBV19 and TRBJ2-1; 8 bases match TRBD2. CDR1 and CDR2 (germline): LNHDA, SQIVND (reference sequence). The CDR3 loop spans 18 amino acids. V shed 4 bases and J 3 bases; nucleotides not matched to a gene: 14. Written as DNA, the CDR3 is TGTGCCAGTAGTACAATCCGTCGGCGGGAGGCCTACTACAATGAGCAGTTCTTC. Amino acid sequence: CASSTIRRREAYYNEQFF.

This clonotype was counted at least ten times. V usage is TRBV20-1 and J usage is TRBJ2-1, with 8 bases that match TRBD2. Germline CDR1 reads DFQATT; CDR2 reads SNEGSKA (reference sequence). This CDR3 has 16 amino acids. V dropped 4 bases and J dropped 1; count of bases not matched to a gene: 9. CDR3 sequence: CSATSSGRESYNEQFF. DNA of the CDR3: TGCAGTGCTACCTCTAGCGGGCGAGAGTCCTACAATGAGCAGTTCTTC.

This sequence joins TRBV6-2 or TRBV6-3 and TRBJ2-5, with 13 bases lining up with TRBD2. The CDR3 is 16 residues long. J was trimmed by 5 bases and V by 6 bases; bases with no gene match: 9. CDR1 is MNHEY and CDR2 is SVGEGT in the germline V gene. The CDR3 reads CASRPGLAGWGETQYF. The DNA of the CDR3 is TGTGCCAGCAGGCCGGGACTAGCGGGATGGGGGGAGACCCAGTACTTC.

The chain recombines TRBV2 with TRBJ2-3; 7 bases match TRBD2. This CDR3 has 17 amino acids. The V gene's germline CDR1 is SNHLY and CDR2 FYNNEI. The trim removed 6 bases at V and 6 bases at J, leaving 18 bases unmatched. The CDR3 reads CASSNLHAGVGADTQYF. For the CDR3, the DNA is TGTGCCAGCAGCAACTTGCATGCGGGAGTGGGAGCGGATACGCAGTATTTT.

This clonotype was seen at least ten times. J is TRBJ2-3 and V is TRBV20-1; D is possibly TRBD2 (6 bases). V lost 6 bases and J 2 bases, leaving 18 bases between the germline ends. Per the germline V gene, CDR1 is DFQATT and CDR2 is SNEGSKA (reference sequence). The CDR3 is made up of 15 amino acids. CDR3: CSATGSGWNTDTQYF. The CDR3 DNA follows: TGCAGTGCCACCGGGAGCGGGTGGAACACAGATACGCAGTATTTT.

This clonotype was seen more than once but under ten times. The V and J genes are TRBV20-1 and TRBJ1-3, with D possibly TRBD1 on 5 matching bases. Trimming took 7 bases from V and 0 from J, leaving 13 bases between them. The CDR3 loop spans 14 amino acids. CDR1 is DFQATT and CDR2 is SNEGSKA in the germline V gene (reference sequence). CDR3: CSVDSQSSGNTIYF. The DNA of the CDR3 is TGCAGTGTCGACAGCCAAAGCTCTGGAAACACCATATATTTT.